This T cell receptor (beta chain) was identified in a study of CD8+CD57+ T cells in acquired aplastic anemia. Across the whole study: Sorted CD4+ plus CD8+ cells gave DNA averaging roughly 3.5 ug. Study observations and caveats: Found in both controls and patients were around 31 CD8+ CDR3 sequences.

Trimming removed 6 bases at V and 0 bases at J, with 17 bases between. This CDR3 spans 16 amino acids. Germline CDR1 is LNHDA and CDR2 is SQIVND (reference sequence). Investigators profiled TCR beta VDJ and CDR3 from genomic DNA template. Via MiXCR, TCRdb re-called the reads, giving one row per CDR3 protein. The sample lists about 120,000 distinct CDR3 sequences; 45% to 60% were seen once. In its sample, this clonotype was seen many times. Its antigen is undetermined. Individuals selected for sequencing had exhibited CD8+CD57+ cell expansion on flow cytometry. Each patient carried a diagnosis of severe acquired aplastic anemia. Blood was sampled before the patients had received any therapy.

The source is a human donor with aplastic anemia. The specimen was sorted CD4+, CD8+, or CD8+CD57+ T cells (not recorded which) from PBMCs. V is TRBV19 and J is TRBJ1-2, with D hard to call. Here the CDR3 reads CASRVTRQAPNYGYTF. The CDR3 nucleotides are TGTGCCAGTAGAGTTACCCGACAAGCCCCTAACTATGGCTACACCTTC. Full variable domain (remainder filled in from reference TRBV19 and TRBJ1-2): DGGITQSPKYLFRKEGQNVTLSCEQNLNHDAMYWYRQDPGQGLRLIYYSQIVNDFQKGDIAEGYSVSREKKESFPLTVTSAQKNPTAFYLCASRVTRQAPNYGYTFGSGTRLTVV.